The present TCR beta chain was sequenced within a study of STAT3 mutations in large granular lymphocyte leukemia. Study-wide results and caveats: Persisting codominant clonotypes may have hidden a small pathogenic clone. In T-cell large granular lymphocyte leukemia, about half of patients showed multiple immunodominant subclonotypes.

On this clone: The antigen remains undetermined.

The repertoire was sequenced with immunoSEQ multiplex PCR; TCRdb's copy has only in-frame clones and lacks some. Of over 30,000 clones detected, about 88% appear once; the ten largest clones hold roughly 0.4%. Trimming cost V 0 bases and J 1 base, with 6 bases left between them. The germline V gene has CDR1 SGHAT and CDR2 FQNNGV. The CDR3 covers 14 residues. The TCR was taken from a human donor with T large granular lymphocyte leukemia. Some clones in this sample may be carry-over from other donors' samples. Source material: PBMCs. This chain uses TRBV11-2 with TRBJ2-5; TRBD1 might be the D (5 bases). CDR3 region: CASSLEGAQETQYF. The CDR3 DNA sequence: TGTGCCAGCAGCTTAGAAGGGGCCCAAGAGACCCAGTACTTC.